What follows describes a single T cell receptor beta chain. The sample is drawn from a study of T cell changes during pregnancy in multiple sclerosis. V was clipped by 0 bases and J by 2 bases, with 11 bases between them. The V gene's germline CDR1 is MGHRA and CDR2 YSYEKL. There are 17 residues in the CDR3. Libraries were prepared by immunoSEQ multiplex PCR; TCRdb keeps only in-frame clonotypes and omits some of them. The sample consists of about 39,000 clones, around 93% of them appearing once. The material was CD4+ T cells from peripheral blood mononuclear cells, obtained after pregnancy. The rearrangement links TRBV4-1 to TRBJ1-6; TRBD1 might be the D (5 bases). The origin of this receptor is a female donor with multiple sclerosis, enrolled in a pregnancy study. CDR3 in DNA: TGCGCCAGCAGCCAAGATGTGGGGCAGGCCTATAATTCACCCCTCCACTTT. It encodes CASSQDVGQAYNSPLHF.